These T cell receptor beta chains were read from a single sample in a study of response to subunit inactivated influenza vaccine. TCRdb re-called the RT-PCR reads through MiXCR, storing one row per CDR3 protein. The sample lists around 300,000 distinct CDR3 sequences, roughly 20% occurring once. This sample comprised PBMCs from blood, obtained about 19 months after vaccination. The receptor set was obtained from a man between 50 and 69 years old who received an inactivated influenza vaccine. The CDR3 runs from the conserved cysteine through the conserved F or W. Each record gives: CDR3 protein, CDR3 DNA, J gene, V gene, clone size, D gene. D genes are given only for firm matches. Clone size appears in some rows only: once, few, many, or a class for an expanded clone.

CSARGLAGATDTQYF,TGCAGTGCAAGGGGACTAGCGGGGGCCACAGATACGCAGTATTTT,TRBJ2-3,TRBV20-1,few,TRBD2
CASSPSQFETGNTIYF,TGTGCCAGCAGCCCCTCCCAGTTCGAAACTGGAAACACCATATATTTT,TRBJ1-3,TRBV4-2,few,-
CASSQATGRSYEQYF,TGTGCCAGCAGCCAAGCGACAGGGAGGTCCTACGAGCAGTACTTC,TRBJ2-7,TRBV14,-,-
CASSSGAGSAVHEQFF,TGTGCCAGCAGCTCCGGGGCGGGGTCGGCAGTCCATGAGCAGTTCTTC,TRBJ2-1,TRBV7-8,-,-
CASSRNQGNSEAFF,TGTGCCAGCAGCCGAAATCAGGGGAATTCTGAAGCTTTCTTT,TRBJ1-1,TRBV3-1,few,-
CASSYVSGRTGELFF,TGTGCCAGCAGTTACGTTTCGGGGAGGACCGGGGAGCTGTTTTTT,TRBJ2-2,TRBV6-5,few,-
CASSFLAEYEQYF,TGCGCCAGCAGCTTTTTGGCCGAATACGAGCAGTACTTC,TRBJ2-7,TRBV5-1,-,-
CSVTGGTGDGKLFF,TGCAGCGTTACCGGGGGAACAGGGGACGGAAAACTGTTTTTT,TRBJ1-4,TRBV29-1,few,TRBD1
CASSQESTAGGETQYF,TGCGCCAGCAGCCAAGAATCGACGGCGGGTGGGGAGACCCAGTACTTC,TRBJ2-5,TRBV4-1,-,-
CASSPRTGSMNTEAFF,TGCGCCAGCAGCCCCCGAACAGGTTCTATGAACACTGAAGCTTTCTTT,TRBJ1-1,TRBV5-1,many,-
CASSLSQPEFGYTF,TGTGCCAGCAGTTTATCACAGCCGGAGTTTGGCTACACCTTC,TRBJ1-2,TRBV28,-,-
CASSPTAEAFF,TGTGCCAGCAGCCCGACAGCTGAAGCTTTCTTT,TRBJ1-1,TRBV7-9,few,-
CASSQEAGTAPHQPQHF,TGCGCCAGCAGCCAAGAGGCCGGGACAGCCCCCCATCAGCCCCAGCATTTT,TRBJ1-5,TRBV4-3,few,TRBD1
CASRSRTDTQYF,TGTGCCAGCAGGTCCCGCACAGATACGCAGTATTTT,TRBJ2-3,TRBV11-2,-,-
CASRRLAGGPEETQYF,TGTGCCAGCAGGCGACTAGCGGGAGGACCTGAGGAGACCCAGTACTTC,TRBJ2-5,TRBV12-3/TRBV12-4,-,TRBD2
CSVRGVTEQYF,TGCAGCGTTCGTGGGGTGACGGAGCAGTACTTC,TRBJ2-7,TRBV29-1,-,-
CSARGQGSSSYEQYF,TGCAGTGCTAGGGGACAGGGATCCAGCTCCTACGAGCAGTACTTC,TRBJ2-7,TRBV20-1,-,TRBD1
CASSLVAITTNEKLFF,TGTGCCAGCAGCTTGGTAGCGATTACAACTAATGAAAAACTGTTTTTT,TRBJ1-4,TRBV5-5,-,-
CASSARQGLTEAFF,TGTGCCAGCAGCGCCCGACAGGGGCTCACTGAAGCTTTCTTT,TRBJ1-1,TRBV9,few,TRBD1
CASRQGELVGANVLTF,TGTGCCAGCAGACAAGGAGAGCTCGTTGGGGCCAACGTCCTGACTTTC,TRBJ2-6,TRBV12-3/TRBV12-4,-,-
CASSYPGLQETQYF,TGTGCCAGCAGTTACCCGGGACTCCAAGAGACCCAGTACTTC,TRBJ2-5,TRBV6-5,few,-
CASSPGQRVLYTEAFF,TGCGCCAGCAGCCCGGGACAGAGGGTTTTATACACTGAAGCTTTCTTT,TRBJ1-1,TRBV5-1,many,TRBD1
CASSELHTNEKLFF,TGTGCCAGCAGTGAACTACATACAAATGAAAAACTGTTTTTT,TRBJ1-4,TRBV2,few,-
CASSTGTTSTDTQYF,TGTGCCAGCAGCACGGGGACAACATCCACAGATACGCAGTATTTT,TRBJ2-3,TRBV7-3,-,-
CSARDQGGGTEAFF,TGCAGTGCTAGAGATCAGGGAGGGGGGACTGAAGCTTTCTTT,TRBJ1-1,TRBV20-1,-,-
CASSYSGQRNTEAFF,TGTGCCAGCAGTTATTCCGGACAGCGGAACACTGAAGCTTTCTTT,TRBJ1-1,TRBV6-2/TRBV6-3,-,-
CASSNPGPPGLGGYTF,TGTGCCAGCAGCAACCCCGGCCCCCCAGGGCTCGGTGGCTACACCTTC,TRBJ1-2,TRBV11-2,many,-
CASSAGTSGSSKNIQYF,TGCGCCAGCAGCGCTGGGACTAGCGGGAGTTCCAAAAACATTCAGTACTTC,TRBJ2-4,TRBV5-1,few,TRBD2
CASSSSLRVDTQYF,TGCGCCAGCAGCAGCTCGCTCAGGGTAGATACGCAGTATTTT,TRBJ2-3,TRBV5-1,few,-
CASSRGARDEKLFF,TGTGCCAGCAGCCGTGGGGCTCGGGACGAAAAACTGTTTTTT,TRBJ1-4,TRBV7-9,-,-
CASSQAIYGNTEAFF,TGCGCCAGCAGCCAAGCAATATATGGAAACACTGAAGCTTTCTTT,TRBJ1-1,TRBV4-3,-,-
CSARGPGQGNEKLFF,TGCAGTGCTAGAGGCCCGGGACAGGGGAATGAAAAACTGTTTTTT,TRBJ1-4,TRBV20-1,few,TRBD1
CASTGVNCYTF,TGTGCCAGCACAGGGGTAAATTGCTACACCTTC,TRBJ1-2,TRBV28,once,-
CATRGDHKADTQYF,TGTGCCACCCGCGGAGATCATAAGGCAGATACGCAGTATTTT,TRBJ2-3,TRBV28,-,-
CATSDFGANTGELFF,TGTGCCACCAGTGATTTTGGAGCGAACACCGGGGAGCTGTTTTTT,TRBJ2-2,TRBV24-1,few,-
CASSSKDFNTEAFF,TGTGCCAGCAGCAGTAAGGATTTTAACACTGAAGCTTTCTTT,TRBJ1-1,TRBV21-1,many,-
CSARDPASGNIADTQYF,TGCAGTGCTAGAGATCCGGCTAGCGGCAACATAGCAGATACGCAGTATTTT,TRBJ2-3,TRBV20-1,few,TRBD2
CSPRQPSYHTF,TGCAGTCCGAGACAGCCCTCTTATCACACCTTC,TRBJ1-2,TRBV20-1,many,-
CSALAILVGGVEDTQYF,TGCAGTGCCCTAGCGATCCTTGTGGGAGGAGTTGAAGATACGCAGTATTTT,TRBJ2-3,TRBV20-1,-,-
CASSQLQGENYGYTF,TGCGCCAGCAGCCAGCTACAGGGGGAGAACTATGGCTACACCTTC,TRBJ1-2,TRBV4-3,many,TRBD1
CASRTGTDLSNQPQHF,TGTGCCAGCAGGACCGGGACAGATCTTAGCAATCAGCCCCAGCATTTT,TRBJ1-5,TRBV6-2/TRBV6-3,many,TRBD1
CAISGSGQGAQPQHF,TGTGCCATCAGTGGGTCGGGACAGGGGGCCCAGCCCCAGCATTTT,TRBJ1-5,TRBV10-3,-,TRBD1
CASSPGLTYNEQFF,TGTGCCAGCAGTCCGGGACTAACTTACAATGAGCAGTTCTTC,TRBJ2-1,TRBV6-1,few,TRBD2
CASSQEWRDTQYF,TGTGCCAGCAGCCAAGAATGGAGAGATACGCAGTATTTT,TRBJ2-3,TRBV3-1,-,-
CASSVGYPTGELFF,TGTGCCAGCAGCGTCGGCTACCCCACCGGGGAGCTGTTTTTT,TRBJ2-2,TRBV9,-,-
CSAAPGTSGEQYF,TGCAGTGCTGCCCCCGGGACTAGCGGAGAGCAGTACTTC,TRBJ2-7,TRBV20-1,few,TRBD2
CATSGAPGAFF,TGCGCCACCTCGGGGGCCCCCGGAGCTTTCTTT,TRBJ1-1,TRBV5-1,few,-
CASSFQAGNYGYTF,TGTGCCAGCAGTTTTCAGGCAGGGAATTATGGCTACACCTTC,TRBJ1-2,TRBV12-3/TRBV12-4,few,-
CASSGTYEQYF,TGCGCCAGCAGCGGTACCTACGAGCAGTACTTC,TRBJ2-7,TRBV5-1,-,-
CASSVEGRSQETQYF,TGTGCCAGCAGCGTAGAGGGACGATCCCAAGAGACCCAGTACTTC,TRBJ2-5,TRBV9,-,-
CASSFGGGGSYEQYF,TGTGCCAGCAGTTTCGGCGGGGGCGGCTCCTACGAGCAGTACTTC,TRBJ2-7,TRBV12-3/TRBV12-4,few,-
CASRDGPDTQYF,TGTGCCAGCCGGGATGGGCCAGATACGCAGTATTTT,TRBJ2-3,TRBV27,few,-
CASSKLDPGNTEAFF,TGTGCCAGCTCGAAACTGGACCCAGGGAACACTGAAGCTTTCTTT,TRBJ1-1,TRBV7-9,few,-